Each of the 22 T cell receptor beta chains below was sequenced from the same sample in a study of CD8 T cells in Susac syndrome. RNA totalling about 0.45 to 1 ug underwent reverse transcription with random hexamers. Each CDR3 protein is one row after TCRdb ran MiXCR on the immunoSEQ multiplex PCR reads. The sample gives 150,000 to 200,000 distinct CDR3 sequences, less than 95% of which show up once; approximately 0.094% is in the top ten. What was sequenced was CD4+ T cells from PBMCs. Receptors were obtained from a human donor with multiple sclerosis.

This sequence joins TRBV6-6 and TRBJ1-4; a possible D gene is TRBD1 (5 bases). The CDR3 loop spans 14 amino acids. CDR1 is MNHNY, CDR2 SVGAGI, per germline (reference sequence). Trimming pared 6 bases from V and 5 bases from J, leaving 13 bases between. The CDR3 bases are TGTGCCAGCAGGCTTGGGGCGGAAAATGAAAAACTGTTTTTT. It yields the protein CASRLGAENEKLFF.

The genes are TRBV3-1 and TRBJ2-2, with 8 nucleotides matching TRBD2. The V segment lost 2 bases and the J segment 4 bases; nucleotides outside the gene matches: 9. The length of the CDR3 is 17 residues. From germline, CDR1 is LGHDT and CDR2 YNNKEL (reference sequence). CDR3 nucleotide sequence: TGTGCCAGCAGCCAAAATGCGGGAGGCGGGAGCACCGGGGAGCTGTTTTTT. This translates into CASSQNAGGGSTGELFF.

The chain recombines TRBV2 with TRBJ1-4; 7 bases are shared with TRBD1. After removal of 2 bases from V and 8 bases from J, the junction contained 5 bases not matched to a gene. The CDR3 totals 14 residues. Germline assignment: CDR1 SNHLY and CDR2 FYNNEI. Written as DNA, the CDR3 is TGTGCCAGCAGTGAACGGGGAGGGGGCGAAAAACTGTTTTTT. It encodes CASSERGGGEKLFF. Filled out from reference TRBV2 and TRBJ1-4, the complete variable domain reads EPEVTQTPSHQVTQMGQEVILRCVPISNHLYFYWYRQILGQKVEFLVSFYNNEISEKSEIFDDQFSVERPDGSNFTLKIRSTKLEDSAMYFCASSERGGGEKLFFGSGTQLSVL.

This rearrangement joins TRBV14 to TRBJ2-7; D not resolved. Per the germline V gene, CDR1 is SGHDN and CDR2 is FVKESK. Trimming took 0 bases from V and 3 from J, leaving 12 bases between them. The CDR3 sequence is 15 residues long. CDR3 nucleotide sequence: TGTGCCAGCAGCCAAGATCGGACGGTCATCTACGAGCAGTACTTC. As protein: CASSQDRTVIYEQYF.

The genes are TRBV5-1 and TRBJ2-7; D is uncertain. The germline gives CDR1 SGHRS, CDR2 YFSETQ. Between the trimmed V and J ends, which lost 6 bases and 2 bases, there was a span of 18 bases. The CDR3 has 15 amino acids. The DNA of the CDR3 is TGCGCCAGCACCAAGGATCGGACGGAGCCCTACGAGCAGTACTTC. Its translation is CASTKDRTEPYEQYF. Using reference TRBV5-1 and TRBJ2-7 for the parts outside the CDR3, the full variable domain is KAGVTQTPRYLIKTRGQQVTLSCSPISGHRSVSWYQQTPGQGLQFLFEYFSETQRNKGNFPGRFSGRQFSNSRSEMNVSTLELGDSALYLCASTKDRTEPYEQYFGPGTRLTVT.

The chain employs TRBV5-4 and TRBJ2-4; D is possibly TRBD2 (8 bases). Trimming cost V 2 bases and J 8 bases, with 11 bases left between them. Germline V gene sequence: CDR1 SGHNT, CDR2 YYREEE (reference sequence). This CDR3 region has 13 residues. In nucleotides, the CDR3 is TGTGCCAGCAGCTTTAGCGGGACAGACATTCAGTACTTC. Translation: CASSFSGTDIQYF.

This clonotype was found once. The chain joins TRBV30 to TRBJ2-3; tentatively, D is TRBD2 (6 bases). Trimming cost V 3 bases and J 9 bases, with 19 bases left between them. Germline CDR1 GTSNPN, CDR2 SVGIG (reference sequence). CDR3 length equals 14 residues. DNA of the CDR3: TGTGCCTGGAGCCCTAACCGCGGGGCCGGGACGCAGTATTTT. Its protein product is CAWSPNRGAGTQYF.

This chain joins TRBV7-9 and TRBJ1-3, with D perhaps TRBD1 (5 bases). The CDR3 length is 13 residues. V was cut by 5 bases and J by 8 bases, with 13 bases left in between. Germline CDR1 reads SEHNR; CDR2 reads FQNEAQ (reference sequence). The DNA for the CDR3 is TGTGCCAGCAGCCGGGCGGAGGGACACACCATATATTTT. Its translation: CASSRAEGHTIYF.

The CDR3: CASASPDTQYF. The CDR3 nucleotides are TGTGCCAGCGCGTCACCAGATACGCAGTATTTT. This sequence joins TRBV7-6 and TRBJ2-3; no clear D. Germline CDR1 SGHVS, CDR2 FNYEAQ. The CDR3 is 11 amino acids. Deletions cut 8 bases from V and 4 bases from J, with 7 bases between.

This clonotype came up once. The J gene is TRBJ2-4, the V gene TRBV20-1, with TRBD2 identical over 7 bases. Germline lookup yields CDR1 DFQATT and CDR2 SNEGSKA (reference sequence). J lost 6 bases, V lost 5 bases, and 13 bases had no gene match. CDR3 size: 15 residues. The CDR3 DNA sequence: TGCAGTGCTCGAAGCGGGATCGTTAAGGGAAACATTCAGTACTTC. Its translation is CSARSGIVKGNIQYF.

In this sample, this clonotype turned up once. This chain connects TRBV20-1 to TRBJ2-7; TRBD2 aligns across 10 bases. CDR3 length: 17 amino acids. CDR1 is DFQATT, CDR2 SNEGSKA, per germline (reference sequence). The V gene end was trimmed by 0 bases and the J gene end by 6 bases; junction bases not matched to a gene: 14. The CDR3 region is CSARDRASGSIIPEQYF. CDR3 bases: TGCAGTGCTAGAGATCGGGCTAGCGGGAGCATCATCCCCGAGCAGTACTTC.

The rearrangement links TRBV12-3 or TRBV12-4 to TRBJ2-7; TRBD1 might be the D (5 bases). The ends were cut back, 0 bases at V and 2 bases at J, with 11 bases in the middle. The CDR3 is 15 residues long. CDR3 residues: CASSLAGVVPYEQYF. In DNA form, the CDR3 reads TGTGCCAGCAGTTTAGCAGGGGTTGTTCCCTACGAGCAGTACTTC.

The genes are TRBV5-4 and TRBJ2-2; TRBD2 is a possible D gene (6 bases). V lost 0 bases and J lost 3, with 12 bases in between. The germline V gene has CDR1 SGHNT and CDR2 YYREEE (reference sequence). The CDR3 is 16 amino acids. The CDR3 DNA is TGTGCCAGCAGCTTGGGGTCGGGAGCGGACACCGGGGAGCTGTTTTTT. This codes for CASSLGSGADTGELFF.

The count of this clonotype is one. The CDR3 reads CASSISYGTGANEQYF. The CDR3 bases are TGTGCCAGCAGCATCTCGTACGGGACAGGGGCCAACGAGCAGTACTTC. The rearrangement links TRBV9 to TRBJ2-7; 10 nucleotides line up with TRBD1. This CDR3 is 16 amino acids long. CDR1 and CDR2 (germline): SGDLS, YYNGEE. V trimming: 4 bases; J trimming: 5 bases; junction bases outside the gene matches: 12.

The chain has TRBV7-9 and TRBJ1-1; D unresolved. The V gene's germline CDR1 is SEHNR and CDR2 FQNEAQ (reference sequence). Trimming cost V 7 bases and J 0 bases, with 9 bases left between them. The CDR3 is 13 residues long. CDR3 sequence: CASNGRMNTEAFF. CDR3 in DNA: TGTGCCAGCAATGGTCGAATGAACACTGAAGCTTTCTTT.

This chain connects TRBV28 to TRBJ2-5, with D uncertain. The CDR3 is 13 amino acids. Trimming cost V 5 bases and J 1 base, with 8 bases left between them. In germline, CDR1 is MDHEN, CDR2 SYDVKM. Here the CDR3 DNA reads TGTGCCAGCAGTGGGCAGCTCCAAGAGACCCAGTACTTC. Translated: CASSGQLQETQYF.

The chain couples TRBV5-6 to TRBJ2-1; the D gene is possibly TRBD2 (6 bases). CDR1 and CDR2 (germline): SGHDT, YYEEEE. This CDR3 contains 15 residues. V gave up 5 bases and J gave up 4 bases, with 16 bases separating them. The DNA of the CDR3 is TGTGCCAGCAGACCGATCCAGCGGGTTTACAATGAGCAGTTCTTC. Its translation: CASRPIQRVYNEQFF.

This sequence joins TRBV29-1 and TRBJ1-1, with D uncertain. The CDR3 loop spans 13 amino acids. Germline CDR1 is SQVTM and CDR2 is ANQGSEA. V shed 3 bases and J shed 3 bases, with 11 bases lying between them. CDR3 loop: CSVETGADTEAFF. The CDR3 nucleotides are TGCAGCGTTGAGACGGGCGCGGACACTGAAGCTTTCTTT.

This chain uses TRBV6-5 with TRBJ1-2; D might be TRBD1 (5 bases). Per the germline V gene, CDR1 is MNHEY and CDR2 is SVGAGI. The V end lost 8 bases, the J end lost 2 bases, and 9 bases lay between the germline ends. CDR3 length equals 12 residues. The CDR3 DNA reads TGTGCCAGCCATAGGGGAAACTATGGCTACACCTTC. Protein: CASHRGNYGYTF.

The chain employs TRBV20-1 and TRBJ2-7; weak D call: TRBD2 (5 bases). Germline CDR1 DFQATT, CDR2 SNEGSKA (reference sequence). The V end lost 6 bases, the J end lost 3 bases, and 15 bases lay between the germline ends. The CDR3 length is 13 residues. The CDR3 DNA reads TGCAGTGCCGTCTATCCGGGAATCTACGAGCAGTACTTC. Translation gives CSAVYPGIYEQYF.

The chain carries TRBV20-1 and TRBJ2-5; D unclear. The ends were cut back, 6 bases at V and 5 bases at J, with 16 bases in the middle. Germline CDR1 is DFQATT and CDR2 is SNEGSKA (reference sequence). The CDR3 length is 13 residues. The CDR3 bases are TGCAGTGCCCAACACTCCCAAGAGGAGACCCAGTACTTC. Its translation: CSAQHSQEETQYF.

The gene calls are TRBV7-6 and TRBJ2-5; D gene uncertain. This CDR3 has 14 residues. V lost 1 base, J lost 4 bases, and 10 bases lay in between. Germline lookup yields CDR1 SGHVS and CDR2 FNYEAQ. This CDR3 is CASSLVSQTETQYF. As DNA, the CDR3 is TGTGCCAGCAGCTTAGTCAGCCAAACAGAGACCCAGTACTTC.